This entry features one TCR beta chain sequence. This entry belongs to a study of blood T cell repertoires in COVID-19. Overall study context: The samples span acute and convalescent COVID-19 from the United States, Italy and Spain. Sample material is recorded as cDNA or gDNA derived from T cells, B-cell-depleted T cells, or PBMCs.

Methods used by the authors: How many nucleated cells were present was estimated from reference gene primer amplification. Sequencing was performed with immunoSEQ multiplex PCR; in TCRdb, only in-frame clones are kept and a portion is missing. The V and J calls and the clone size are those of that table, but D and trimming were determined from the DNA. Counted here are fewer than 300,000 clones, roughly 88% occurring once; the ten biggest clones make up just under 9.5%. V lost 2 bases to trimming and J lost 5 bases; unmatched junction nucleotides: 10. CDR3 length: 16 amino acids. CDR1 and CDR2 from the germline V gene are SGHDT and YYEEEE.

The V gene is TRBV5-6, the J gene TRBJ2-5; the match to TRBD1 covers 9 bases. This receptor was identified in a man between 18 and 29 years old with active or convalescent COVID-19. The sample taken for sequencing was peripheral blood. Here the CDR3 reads CASSFSGGQGGETQYF. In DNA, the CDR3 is TGTGCCAGCAGCTTTTCAGGGGGACAGGGAGGGGAGACCCAGTACTTC.